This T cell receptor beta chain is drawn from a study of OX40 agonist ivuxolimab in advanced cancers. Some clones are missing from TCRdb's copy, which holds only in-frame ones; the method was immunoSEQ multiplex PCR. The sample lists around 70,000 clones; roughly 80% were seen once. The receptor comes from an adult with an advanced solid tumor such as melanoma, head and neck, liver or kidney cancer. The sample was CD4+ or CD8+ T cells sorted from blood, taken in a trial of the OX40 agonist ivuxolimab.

CDR3 coding DNA: TGTGCCAGCAGCAGACGGGGCAACTATGGCTACACCTTC. Translated: CASSRRGNYGYTF. V and J are TRBV14 and TRBJ1-2; possible D gene TRBD1, 5 bases. The CDR3 covers 13 residues. CDR1 SGHDN and CDR2 FVKESK come from the germline V gene. Trimming removed 5 bases from V and 2 bases from J, with 9 bases in between.